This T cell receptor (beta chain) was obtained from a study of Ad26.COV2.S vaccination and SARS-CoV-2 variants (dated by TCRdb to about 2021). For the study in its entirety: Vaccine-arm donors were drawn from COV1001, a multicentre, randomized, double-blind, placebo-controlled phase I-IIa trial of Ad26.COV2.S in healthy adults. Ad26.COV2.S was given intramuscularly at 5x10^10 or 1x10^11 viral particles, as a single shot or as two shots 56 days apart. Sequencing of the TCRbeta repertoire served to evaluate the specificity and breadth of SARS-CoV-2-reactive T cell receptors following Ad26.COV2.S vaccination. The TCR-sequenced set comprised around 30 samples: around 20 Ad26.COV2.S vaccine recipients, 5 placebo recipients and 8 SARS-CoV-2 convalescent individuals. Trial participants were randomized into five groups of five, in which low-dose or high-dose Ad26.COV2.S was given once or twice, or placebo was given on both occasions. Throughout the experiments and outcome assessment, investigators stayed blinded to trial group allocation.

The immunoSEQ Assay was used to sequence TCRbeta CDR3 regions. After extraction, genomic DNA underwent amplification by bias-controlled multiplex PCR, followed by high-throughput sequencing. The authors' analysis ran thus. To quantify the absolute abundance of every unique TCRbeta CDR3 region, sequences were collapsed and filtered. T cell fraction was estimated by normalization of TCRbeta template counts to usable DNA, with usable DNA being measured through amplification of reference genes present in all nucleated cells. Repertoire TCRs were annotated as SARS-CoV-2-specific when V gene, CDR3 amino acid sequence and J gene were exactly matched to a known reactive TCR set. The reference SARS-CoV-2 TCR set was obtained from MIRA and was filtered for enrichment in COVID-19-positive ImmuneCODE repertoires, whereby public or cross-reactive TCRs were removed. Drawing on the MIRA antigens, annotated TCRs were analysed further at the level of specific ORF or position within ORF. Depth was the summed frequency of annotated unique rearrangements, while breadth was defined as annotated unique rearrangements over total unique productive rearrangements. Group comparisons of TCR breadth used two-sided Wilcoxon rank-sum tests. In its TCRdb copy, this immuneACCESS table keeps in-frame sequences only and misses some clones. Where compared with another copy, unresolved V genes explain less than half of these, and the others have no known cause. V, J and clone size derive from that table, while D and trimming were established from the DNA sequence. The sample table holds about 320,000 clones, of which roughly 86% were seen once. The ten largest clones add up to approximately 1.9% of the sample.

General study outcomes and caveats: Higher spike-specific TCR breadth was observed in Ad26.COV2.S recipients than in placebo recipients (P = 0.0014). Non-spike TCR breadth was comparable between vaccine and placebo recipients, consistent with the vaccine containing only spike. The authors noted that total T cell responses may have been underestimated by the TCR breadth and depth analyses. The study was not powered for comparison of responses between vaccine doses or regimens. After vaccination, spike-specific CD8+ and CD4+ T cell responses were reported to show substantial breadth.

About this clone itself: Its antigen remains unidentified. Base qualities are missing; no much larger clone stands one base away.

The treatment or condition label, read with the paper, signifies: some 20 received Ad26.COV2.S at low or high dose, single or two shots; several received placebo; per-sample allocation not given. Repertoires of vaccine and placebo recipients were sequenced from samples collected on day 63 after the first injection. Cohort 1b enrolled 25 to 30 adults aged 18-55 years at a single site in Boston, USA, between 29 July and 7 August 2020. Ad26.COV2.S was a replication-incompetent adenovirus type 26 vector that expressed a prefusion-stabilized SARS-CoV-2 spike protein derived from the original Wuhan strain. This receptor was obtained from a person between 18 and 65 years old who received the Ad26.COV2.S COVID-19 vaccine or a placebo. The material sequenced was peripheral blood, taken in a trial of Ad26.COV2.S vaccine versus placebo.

The CDR3 reads as follows: CASSEFWTGRFTEAFF. The DNA sequence reads TGCGCCAGCAGTGAGTTTTGGACAGGGAGGTTCACTGAAGCTTTCTTT. The chain joins TRBV10-2 to TRBJ1-1; the junction holds 8 bases that match TRBD1. Including the terminal cysteine and phenylalanine, the CDR3 comprises 16 residues. Only the CDR3 DNA stays, 48 bases, in frame from base 1. Taken from the germline V gene, the CDR1 and CDR2 loops are WSHSY and SAAADI. V is pruned by 1 base and J by 4 bases, leaving 8 bases of the junction without a gene match.